This TCR beta chain was recovered during a study of graft-versus-host responses after intestinal transplantation. The overall study: Recipients were given multivisceral, liver-intestinal, or isolated intestinal transplants. Among the recipients, all got anti-thymocyte globulin induction and then tacrolimus and steroids for roughly three years. Study outcomes and limitations: Those patients showing graft-donor T cell macrochimerism displayed high graft-versus-host to host-versus-graft clonal ratios in allografts. GvH clones appeared in recipient marrow, some first in ileum or blood.

TCRdb keeps only in-frame clones here, not all; method: immunoSEQ multiplex PCR. This table holds 89,000 or so clones, 80% to 85% found once. CDR3 length: 14 amino acids. Germline V CDR1 and CDR2: SNHLY, FYNNEI. Trimming pared 6 bases from V and 0 bases from J, leaving 10 bases between. This clone came up a few times. As yet, its antigen is unknown. This sequence was found in a human donor who received an intestinal transplant. The chain has TRBV2 and TRBJ2-3, with D tentatively TRBD2 (5 bases). The material was unstimulated CD4+ T cells sorted from spleen or lymph node cells, obtained before intestinal transplant. The CDR3 region has the DNA TGTGCCAGCAGCCCGACTACCAGCACAGATACGCAGTATTTT. Its protein is CASSPTTSTDTQYF.